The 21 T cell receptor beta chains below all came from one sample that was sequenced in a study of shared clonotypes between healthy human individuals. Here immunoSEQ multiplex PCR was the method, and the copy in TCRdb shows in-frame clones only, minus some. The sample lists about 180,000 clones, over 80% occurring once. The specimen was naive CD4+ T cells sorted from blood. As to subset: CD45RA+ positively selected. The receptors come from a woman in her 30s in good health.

CDR3 residues: CASSADRFYGYTF. DNA for the CDR3: TGTGCCAGCAGCGCGGACCGGTTCTATGGCTACACCTTC. The chain couples TRBV7-9 to TRBJ1-2; D is unclear. This CDR3 region has 13 residues. V gave up 5 bases and J gave up 4 bases, with 11 bases separating them. Germline CDR1 is SEHNR and CDR2 is FQNEAQ (reference sequence).

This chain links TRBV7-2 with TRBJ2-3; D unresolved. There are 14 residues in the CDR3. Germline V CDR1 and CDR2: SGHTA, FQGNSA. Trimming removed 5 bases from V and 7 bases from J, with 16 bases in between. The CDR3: CASSTPGRAHTQYF. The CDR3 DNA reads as TGTGCCAGCAGCACTCCTGGACGCGCACATACGCAGTATTTT.

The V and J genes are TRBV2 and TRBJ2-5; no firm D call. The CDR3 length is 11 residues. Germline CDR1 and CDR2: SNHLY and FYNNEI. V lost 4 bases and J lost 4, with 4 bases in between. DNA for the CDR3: TGTGCCAGCAGTGTAACAGAGACCCAGTACTTC. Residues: CASSVTETQYF.

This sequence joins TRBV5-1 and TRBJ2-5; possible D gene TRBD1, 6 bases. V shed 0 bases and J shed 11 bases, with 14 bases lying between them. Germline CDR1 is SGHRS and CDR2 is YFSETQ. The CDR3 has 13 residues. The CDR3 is CASSLGTAREQYF. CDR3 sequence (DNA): TGCGCCAGCAGCTTGGGGACAGCGAGGGAGCAGTACTTC.

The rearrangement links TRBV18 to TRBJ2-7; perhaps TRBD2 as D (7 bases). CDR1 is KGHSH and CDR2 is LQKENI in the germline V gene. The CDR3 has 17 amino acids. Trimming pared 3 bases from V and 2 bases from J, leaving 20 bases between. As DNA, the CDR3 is TGTGCCAGCTCACCCTATCCCGCCAGCGGGACAACCTACGAGCAGTACTTC. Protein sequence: CASSPYPASGTTYEQYF.

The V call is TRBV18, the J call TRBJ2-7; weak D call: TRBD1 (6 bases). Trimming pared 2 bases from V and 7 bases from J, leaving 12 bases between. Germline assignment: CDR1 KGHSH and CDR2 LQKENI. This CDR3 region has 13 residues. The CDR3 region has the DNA TGTGCCAGCTCACCAAACGACAGGCGAGAGCAGTACTTC. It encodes CASSPNDRREQYF.

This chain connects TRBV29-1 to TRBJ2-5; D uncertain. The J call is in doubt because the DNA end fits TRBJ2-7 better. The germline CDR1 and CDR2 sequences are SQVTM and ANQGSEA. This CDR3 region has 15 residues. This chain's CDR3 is CSVEDPELGTYEQYF. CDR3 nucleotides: TGCAGCGTTGAAGATCCGGAGTTGGGGACCTACGAGCAGTACTTC.

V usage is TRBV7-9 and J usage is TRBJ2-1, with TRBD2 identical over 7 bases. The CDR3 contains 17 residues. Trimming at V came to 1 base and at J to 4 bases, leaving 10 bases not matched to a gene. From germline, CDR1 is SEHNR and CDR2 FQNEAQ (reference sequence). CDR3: CASSLEVMGGKYNEQFF. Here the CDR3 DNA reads TGTGCCAGCAGCTTAGAGGTGATGGGGGGGAAATACAATGAGCAGTTCTTC. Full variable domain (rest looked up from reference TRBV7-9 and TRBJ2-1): DTGVSQNPRHKITKRGQNVTFRCDPISEHNRLYWYRQTLGQGPEFLTYFQNEAQLEKSRLLSDRFSAERPKGSFSTLEIQRTEQGDSAMYLCASSLEVMGGKYNEQFFGPGTRLTVL.

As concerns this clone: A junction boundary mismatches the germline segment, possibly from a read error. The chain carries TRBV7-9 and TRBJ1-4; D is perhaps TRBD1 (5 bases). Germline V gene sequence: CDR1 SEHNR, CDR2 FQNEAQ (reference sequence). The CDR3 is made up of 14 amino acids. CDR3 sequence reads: CASTLGFGGEKLFF. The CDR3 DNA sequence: TGTGCCAGCACCTTAGGGTTCGGGGGTGAAAAACTGTTTTTT.

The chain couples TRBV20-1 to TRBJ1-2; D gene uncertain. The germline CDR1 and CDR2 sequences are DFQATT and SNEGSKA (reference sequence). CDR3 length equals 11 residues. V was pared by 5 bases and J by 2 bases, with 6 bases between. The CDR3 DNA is TGCAGTGCTCCCTGGAACTATGGCTACACCTTC. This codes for CSAPWNYGYTF.

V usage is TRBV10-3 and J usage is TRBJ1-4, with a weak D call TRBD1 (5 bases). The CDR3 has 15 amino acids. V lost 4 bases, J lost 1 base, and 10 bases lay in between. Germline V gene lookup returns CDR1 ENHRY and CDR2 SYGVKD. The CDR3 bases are TGTGCCATCAGTGGGGGGGAAGAAACTAATGAAAAACTGTTTTTT. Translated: CAISGGEETNEKLFF.

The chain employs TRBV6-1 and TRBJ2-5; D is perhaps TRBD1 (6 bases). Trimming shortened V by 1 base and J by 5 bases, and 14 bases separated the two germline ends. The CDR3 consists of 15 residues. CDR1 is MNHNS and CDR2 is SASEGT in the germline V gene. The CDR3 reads CASSEDSRGGETQYF. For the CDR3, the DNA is TGTGCCAGCAGTGAAGACAGCAGGGGCGGGGAGACCCAGTACTTC.

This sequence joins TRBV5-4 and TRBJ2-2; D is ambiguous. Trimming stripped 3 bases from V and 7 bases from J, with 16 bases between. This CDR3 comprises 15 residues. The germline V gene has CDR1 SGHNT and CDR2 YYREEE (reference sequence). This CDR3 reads CASSSPGWYGGELFF. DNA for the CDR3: TGTGCCAGCAGCTCGCCTGGGTGGTATGGCGGGGAGCTGTTTTTT.

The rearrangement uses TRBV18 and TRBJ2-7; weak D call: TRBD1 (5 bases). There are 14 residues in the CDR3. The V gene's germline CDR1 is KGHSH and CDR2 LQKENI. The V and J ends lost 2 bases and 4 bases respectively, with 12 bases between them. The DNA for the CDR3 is TGTGCCAGCTCACCAAACAGGAAGTGGTACGAGCAGTACTTC. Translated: CASSPNRKWYEQYF.

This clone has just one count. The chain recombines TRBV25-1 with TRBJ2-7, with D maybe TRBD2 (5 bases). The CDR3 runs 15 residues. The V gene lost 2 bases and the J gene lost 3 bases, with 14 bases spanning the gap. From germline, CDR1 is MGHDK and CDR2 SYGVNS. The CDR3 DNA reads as TGTGCCAGCAGTGAAGCCGGGCTTGAGGGCTACGAGCAGTACTTC. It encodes CASSEAGLEGYEQYF.

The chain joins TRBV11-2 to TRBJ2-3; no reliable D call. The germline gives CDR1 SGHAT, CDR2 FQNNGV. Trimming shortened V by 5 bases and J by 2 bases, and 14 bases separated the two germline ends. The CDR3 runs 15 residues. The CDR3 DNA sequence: TGTGCCAGCAGCGCCCGACGAGCAGTCACAGATACGCAGTATTTT. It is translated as CASSARRAVTDTQYF.

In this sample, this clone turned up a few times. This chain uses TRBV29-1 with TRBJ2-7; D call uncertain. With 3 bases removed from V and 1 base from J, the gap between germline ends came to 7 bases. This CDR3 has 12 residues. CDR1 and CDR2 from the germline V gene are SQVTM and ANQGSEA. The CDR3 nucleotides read TGCAGCGTTGACGTAGGATCCTACGAGCAGTACTTC. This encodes CSVDVGSYEQYF.

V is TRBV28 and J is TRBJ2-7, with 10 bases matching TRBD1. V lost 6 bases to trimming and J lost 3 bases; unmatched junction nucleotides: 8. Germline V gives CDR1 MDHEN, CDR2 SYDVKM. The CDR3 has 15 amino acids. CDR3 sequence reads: CASRVQGQGYYEQYF. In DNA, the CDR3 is TGTGCCAGCAGGGTTCAGGGACAGGGGTACTACGAGCAGTACTTC.

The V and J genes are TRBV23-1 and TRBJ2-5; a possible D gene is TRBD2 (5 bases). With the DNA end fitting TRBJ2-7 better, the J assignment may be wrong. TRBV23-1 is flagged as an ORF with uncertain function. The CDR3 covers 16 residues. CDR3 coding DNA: TGCGCCAGCAGTCCGCGGAGGTGGGTCCTCGACCGCGAGCAGTACTTC. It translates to CASSPRRWVLDREQYF.

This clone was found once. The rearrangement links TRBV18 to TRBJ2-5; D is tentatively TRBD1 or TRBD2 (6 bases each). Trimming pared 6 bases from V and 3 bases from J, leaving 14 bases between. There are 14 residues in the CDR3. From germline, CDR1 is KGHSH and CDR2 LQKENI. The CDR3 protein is CASSPKGGEETQYF. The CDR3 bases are TGTGCCAGCTCCCCCAAGGGGGGCGAAGAGACCCAGTACTTC.

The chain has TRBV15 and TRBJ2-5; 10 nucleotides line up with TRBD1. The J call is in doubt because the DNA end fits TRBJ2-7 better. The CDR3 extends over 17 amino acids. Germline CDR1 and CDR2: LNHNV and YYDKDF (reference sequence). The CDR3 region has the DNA TGTGCCACCAGCAGAGATCGATCCGGGACAGGGGACGACGAGCAGTACTTC. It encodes CATSRDRSGTGDDEQYF.